The 10 T cell receptor beta chains below come from one sample, sequenced in a study of response to subunit inactivated influenza vaccine. TCRdb re-derived calls from the RT-PCR reads in MiXCR, one entry per CDR3 protein. Here the sample spans hundreds of thousands of distinct CDR3 sequences, more than 15% being singletons. This material consisted of CD4+ T cells sorted from PBMCs, taken about 23 months after vaccination. These receptors were collected from a man aged 50-75 years who received an inactivated influenza vaccine.

The chain uses TRBV7-9 and TRBJ2-3; D may correspond to TRBD1 or TRBD2 (5 bases each). Per germline, CDR1 SEHNR and CDR2 FQNEAQ (reference sequence). CDR3 length equals 16 residues. Trimming pared 3 bases from V and 0 bases from J, leaving 13 bases between. CDR3 loop: CASSFGRDPSTDTQYF. The CDR3 nucleotides are TGTGCCAGCAGCTTCGGACGGGACCCCAGCACAGATACGCAGTATTTT.

This clonotype came up a few times. The chain recombines TRBV5-1 with TRBJ1-1, with D maybe TRBD1 (6 bases). This CDR3 region has 15 residues. In germline, CDR1 is SGHRS, CDR2 YFSETQ. Trimming took 3 bases from V and 0 from J, leaving 12 bases between them. CDR3 sequence: CASSSQGTVNTEAFF. Here the CDR3 DNA reads TGCGCCAGCAGCTCCCAGGGGACGGTGAACACTGAAGCTTTCTTT.

This rearrangement joins TRBV5-8 to TRBJ2-3; 7 nucleotides align to TRBD2. CDR1 SGHTS and CDR2 YDEGEE come from the germline V gene. This CDR3 has 15 amino acids. V gave up 0 bases and J gave up 0 bases; unmatched junction bases: 1. In nucleotides, the CDR3 is TGTGCCAGCAGCTTGGTACTAGCGAGCACAGATACGCAGTATTTT. Its protein product is CASSLVLASTDTQYF.

The V gene is TRBV12-3 or TRBV12-4, the J gene TRBJ1-5; D call uncertain. CDR3 size: 13 residues. V was cut by 3 bases and J by 7 bases, with 10 bases left in between. CDR3 DNA sequence: TGTGCCAGCAGTTTGGTCAATCGCCAGCCCCAGCATTTT. Amino acids: CASSLVNRQPQHF.

This chain uses TRBV7-2 with TRBJ2-5; 12 nucleotides match TRBD2. The germline V gene encodes CDR1 SGHTA and CDR2 FQGNSA. CDR3 length equals 17 residues. The ends lost 2 bases at V and 7 bases at J; junction bases unmatched: 11. CDR3: CASSLSLAGGGSGTQYF. In DNA form, the CDR3 reads TGTGCCAGCAGCTTATCACTAGCGGGGGGTGGATCGGGGACCCAGTACTTC. Variable domain in full (rest from reference TRBV7-2 and TRBJ2-5): GAGVSQSPSNKVTEKGKDVELRCDPISGHTALYWYRQSLGQGLEFLIYFQGNSAPDKSGLPSDRFSAERTGGSVSTLTIQRTQQEDSAVYLCASSLSLAGGGSGTQYFGPGTRLLVL.

The table lists this clonotype with many counts. The chain employs TRBV29-1 and TRBJ2-3; 9 bases line up with TRBD2. The germline V gene encodes CDR1 SQVTM and CDR2 ANQGSEA. V trimming: 0 bases; J trimming: 6 bases; junction bases outside the gene matches: 7. This CDR3 region has 15 residues. CDR3 nucleotide sequence: TGCAGCGTTGAAGAATCTAGCGGGGTTGGGGATACGCAGTATTTT. Translation gives CSVEESSGVGDTQYF.

This clonotype was counted ten times or more. The chain employs TRBV12-3 or TRBV12-4 and TRBJ2-7, with 10 bases aligning to TRBD2. With V trimmed by 3 bases and J by 5 bases, 4 bases remained unmatched. This CDR3 has 14 amino acids. In DNA, the CDR3 is TGTGCCAGCAGTTTTAGCGGGAGGTACCACGAGCAGTACTTC. Its protein product is CASSFSGRYHEQYF.

This clonotype has ten or more counts. The gene calls are TRBV4-3 and TRBJ2-5; the D is unclear. V was shortened by 0 bases and J by 4 bases, with 6 bases between the two germline ends. The CDR3 extends over 13 amino acids. Germline V gene data show CDR1 as LGHNA and CDR2 as YSLEER. The CDR3: CASSQEIRETQYF. In DNA form, the CDR3 reads TGCGCCAGCAGCCAAGAAATCAGAGAGACCCAGTACTTC.

With regard to this clonotype: Its ends do not fully match the called genes, so a read error is possible. The gene calls are TRBV2 and TRBJ2-7; 7 nucleotides line up with TRBD1. Looked up from germline, CDR1 is SNHLY and CDR2 is FYNNEI. This CDR3 spans 12 amino acids. This chain's CDR3 is CASRIKTGLSNF. CDR3 sequence (DNA): TGTGCCAGCAGGATTAAGACAGGGTTGAGCAACTTC.

This clonotype showed up many times. This chain connects TRBV12-3 or TRBV12-4 to TRBJ2-3; the match to TRBD2 covers 8 bases. The CDR3 has 17 amino acids. The V segment lost 2 bases and the J segment 0 bases; nucleotides outside the gene matches: 7. This chain's CDR3 is CASSLFPRGESTDTQYF. DNA of the CDR3: TGTGCCAGCAGTTTATTCCCGCGGGGGGAAAGCACAGATACGCAGTATTTT.